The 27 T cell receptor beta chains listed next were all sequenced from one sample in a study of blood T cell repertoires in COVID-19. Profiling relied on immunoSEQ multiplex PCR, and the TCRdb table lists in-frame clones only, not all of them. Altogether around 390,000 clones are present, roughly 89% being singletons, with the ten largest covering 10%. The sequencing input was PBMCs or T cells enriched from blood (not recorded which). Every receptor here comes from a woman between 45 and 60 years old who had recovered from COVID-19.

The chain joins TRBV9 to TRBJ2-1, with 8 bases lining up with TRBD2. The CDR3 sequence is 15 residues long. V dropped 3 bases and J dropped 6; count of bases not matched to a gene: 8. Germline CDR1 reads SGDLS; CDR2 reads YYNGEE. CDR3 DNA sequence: TGTGCCAGCAGCGCCGCGGGGGGCCGTAGCAATGAGCAGTTCTTC. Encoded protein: CASSAAGGRSNEQFF.

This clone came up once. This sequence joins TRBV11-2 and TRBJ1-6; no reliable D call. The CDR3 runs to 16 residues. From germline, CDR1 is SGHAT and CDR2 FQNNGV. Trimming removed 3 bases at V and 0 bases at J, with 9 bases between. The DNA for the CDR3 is TGTGCCAGCAGCTTGGGCCACAGCTCCTATAATTCACCCCTCCACTTT. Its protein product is CASSLGHSSYNSPLHF.

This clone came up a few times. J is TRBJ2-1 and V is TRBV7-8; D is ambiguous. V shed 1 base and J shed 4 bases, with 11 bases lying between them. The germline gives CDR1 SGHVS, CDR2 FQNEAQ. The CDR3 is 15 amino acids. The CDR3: CASSLESPLYNEQFF. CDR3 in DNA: TGTGCCAGCAGCTTAGAGAGTCCTCTATACAATGAGCAGTTCTTC.

CDR3 loop: CASSQGVEDRGAFF. In DNA form, the CDR3 reads TGCGCCAGCAGCCAAGGCGTAGAGGACAGGGGAGCTTTCTTT. The V gene is TRBV4-3, the J gene TRBJ1-1; 9 nucleotides align to TRBD1. Germline CDR1 LGHNA, CDR2 YSLEER. This CDR3 region has 14 residues. The J segment lost 10 bases and the V segment lost 1 base, leaving 7 bases of the junction unmatched.

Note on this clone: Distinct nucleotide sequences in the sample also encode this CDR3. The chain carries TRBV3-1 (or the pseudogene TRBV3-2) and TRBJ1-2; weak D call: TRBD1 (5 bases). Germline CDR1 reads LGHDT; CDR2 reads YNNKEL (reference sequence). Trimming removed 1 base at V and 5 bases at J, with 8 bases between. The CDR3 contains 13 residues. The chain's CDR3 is CASSQGPGYGYTF. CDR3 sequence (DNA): TGTGCCAGCAGCCAAGGTCCAGGGTATGGCTACACCTTC.

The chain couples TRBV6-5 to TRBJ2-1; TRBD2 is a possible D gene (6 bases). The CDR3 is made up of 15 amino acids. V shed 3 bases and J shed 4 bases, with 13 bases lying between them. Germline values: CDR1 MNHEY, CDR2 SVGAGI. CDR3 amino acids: CASSYGGNPYNEQFF. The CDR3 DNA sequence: TGTGCCAGCAGTTATGGAGGGAACCCATACAATGAGCAGTTCTTC.

CDR3 sequence (DNA): TGTGCCAGCAGTCCCCAGAAGGACCGGGGACTGTTTTTT. Protein product: CASSPQKDRGLFF. The chain carries TRBV6-5 and TRBJ1-4; D is unresolved. Germline V gene sequence: CDR1 MNHEY, CDR2 SVGAGI. Trimming took 5 bases from V and 13 from J, leaving 17 bases between them. The CDR3 is 13 residues long.

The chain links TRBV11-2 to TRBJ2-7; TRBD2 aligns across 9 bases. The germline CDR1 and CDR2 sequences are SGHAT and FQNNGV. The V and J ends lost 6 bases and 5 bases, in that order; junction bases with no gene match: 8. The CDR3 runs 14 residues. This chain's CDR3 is CASSFGAGGHEQYF. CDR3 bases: TGTGCCAGCAGTTTCGGTGCGGGGGGGCACGAGCAGTACTTC.

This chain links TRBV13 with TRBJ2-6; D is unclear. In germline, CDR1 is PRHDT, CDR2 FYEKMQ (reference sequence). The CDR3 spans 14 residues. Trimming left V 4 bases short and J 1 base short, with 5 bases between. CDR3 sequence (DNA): TGTGCCAGCAGCTACTCTTCTGGGGCCAACGTCCTGACTTTC. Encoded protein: CASSYSSGANVLTF.

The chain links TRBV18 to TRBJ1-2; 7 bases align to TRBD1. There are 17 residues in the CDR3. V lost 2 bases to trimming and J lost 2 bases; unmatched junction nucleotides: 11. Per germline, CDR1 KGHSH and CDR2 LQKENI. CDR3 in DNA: TGTGCCAGCTCACCAAAAAACCGGGACAGAAGCAACTATGGCTACACCTTC. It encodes CASSPKNRDRSNYGYTF.

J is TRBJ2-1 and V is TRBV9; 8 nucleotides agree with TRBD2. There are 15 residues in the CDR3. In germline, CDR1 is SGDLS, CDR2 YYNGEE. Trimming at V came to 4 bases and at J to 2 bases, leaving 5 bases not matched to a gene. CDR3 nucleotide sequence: TGTGCCAGCAGCAAACCGGGGGGGACCTACAATGAGCAGTTCTTC. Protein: CASSKPGGTYNEQFF.

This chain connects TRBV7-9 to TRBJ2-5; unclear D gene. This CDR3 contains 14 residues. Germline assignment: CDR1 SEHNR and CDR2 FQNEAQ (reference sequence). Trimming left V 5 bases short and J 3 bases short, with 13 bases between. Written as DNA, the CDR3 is TGTGCCAGCAGCCCGAAGTGGTCAGAAGAGACCCAGTACTTC. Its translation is CASSPKWSEETQYF.

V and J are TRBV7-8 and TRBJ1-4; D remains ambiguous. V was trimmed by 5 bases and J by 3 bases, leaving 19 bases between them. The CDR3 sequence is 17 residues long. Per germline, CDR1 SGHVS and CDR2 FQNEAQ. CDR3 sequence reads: CASSRRRVGSSNEKLFF. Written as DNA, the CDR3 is TGTGCCAGCAGCCGACGGAGGGTGGGCAGTTCTAATGAAAAACTGTTTTTT.

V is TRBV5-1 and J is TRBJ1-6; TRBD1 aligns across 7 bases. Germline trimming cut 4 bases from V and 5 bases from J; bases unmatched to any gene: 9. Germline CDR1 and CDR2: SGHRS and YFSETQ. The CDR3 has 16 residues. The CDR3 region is CASSTRTGTDNSPLHF. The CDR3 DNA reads TGCGCCAGCAGCACTCGAACCGGGACAGATAATTCACCCCTCCACTTT.

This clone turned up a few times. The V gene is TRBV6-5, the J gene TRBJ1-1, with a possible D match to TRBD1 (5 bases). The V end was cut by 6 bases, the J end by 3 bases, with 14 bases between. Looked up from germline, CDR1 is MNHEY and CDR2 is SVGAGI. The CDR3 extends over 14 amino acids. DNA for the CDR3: TGTGCCAGCAGACAGGACGGATACGACACTGAAGCTTTCTTT. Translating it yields CASRQDGYDTEAFF.

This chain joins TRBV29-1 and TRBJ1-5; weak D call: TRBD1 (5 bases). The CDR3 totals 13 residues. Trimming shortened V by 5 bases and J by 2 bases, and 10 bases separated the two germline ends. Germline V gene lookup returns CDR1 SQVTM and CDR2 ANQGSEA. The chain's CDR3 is CSVRGAGNQPQHF. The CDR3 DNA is TGCAGCGTTAGGGGCGCGGGCAATCAGCCCCAGCATTTT. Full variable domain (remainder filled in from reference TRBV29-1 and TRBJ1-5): SAVISQKPSRDICQRGTSLTIQCQVDSQVTMMFWYRQQPGQSLTLIATANQGSEATYESGFVIDKFPISRPNLTFSTLTVSNMSPEDSSIYLCSVRGAGNQPQHFGDGTRLSIL.

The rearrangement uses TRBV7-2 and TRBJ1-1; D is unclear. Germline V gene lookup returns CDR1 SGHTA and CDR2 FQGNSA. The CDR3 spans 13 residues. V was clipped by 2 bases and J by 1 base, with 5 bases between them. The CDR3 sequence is CASSLLSNTEAFF. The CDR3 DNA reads TGTGCCAGCAGCTTACTCTCGAACACTGAAGCTTTCTTT. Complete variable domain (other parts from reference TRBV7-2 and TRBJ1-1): GAGVSQSPSNKVTEKGKDVELRCDPISGHTALYWYRQSLGQGLEFLIYFQGNSAPDKSGLPSDRFSAERTGGSVSTLTIQRTQQEDSAVYLCASSLLSNTEAFFGQGTRLTVV.

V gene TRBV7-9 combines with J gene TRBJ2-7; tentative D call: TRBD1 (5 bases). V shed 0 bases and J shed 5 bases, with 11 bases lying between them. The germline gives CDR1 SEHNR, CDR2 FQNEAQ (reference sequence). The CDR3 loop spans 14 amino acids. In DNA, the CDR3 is TGTGCCAGCAGCTTAGCTCAGGGCAGCCACGAGCAGTACTTC. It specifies CASSLAQGSHEQYF.

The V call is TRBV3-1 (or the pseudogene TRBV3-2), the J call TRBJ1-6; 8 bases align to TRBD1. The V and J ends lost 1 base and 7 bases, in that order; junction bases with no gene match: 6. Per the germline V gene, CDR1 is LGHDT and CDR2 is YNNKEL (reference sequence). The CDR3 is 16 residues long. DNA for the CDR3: TGTGCCAGCAGCCAAGTCGACAGGGGATCGAATTCACCCCTCCACTTT. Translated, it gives CASSQVDRGSNSPLHF.

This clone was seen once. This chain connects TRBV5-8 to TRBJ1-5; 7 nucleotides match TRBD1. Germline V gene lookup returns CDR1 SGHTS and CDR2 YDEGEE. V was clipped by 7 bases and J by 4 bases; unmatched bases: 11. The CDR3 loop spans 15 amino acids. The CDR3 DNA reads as TGTGCCAGCGGGCACGGGACAGAAACAAATCAGCCCCAGCATTTT. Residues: CASGHGTETNQPQHF.

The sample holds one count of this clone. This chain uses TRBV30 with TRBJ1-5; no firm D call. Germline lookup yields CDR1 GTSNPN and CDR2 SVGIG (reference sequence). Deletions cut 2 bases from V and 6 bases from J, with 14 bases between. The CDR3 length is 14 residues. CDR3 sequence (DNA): TGTGCCTGGAGTCGCGGGGTTTTCGGTCAGCCCCAGCATTTT. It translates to CAWSRGVFGQPQHF.

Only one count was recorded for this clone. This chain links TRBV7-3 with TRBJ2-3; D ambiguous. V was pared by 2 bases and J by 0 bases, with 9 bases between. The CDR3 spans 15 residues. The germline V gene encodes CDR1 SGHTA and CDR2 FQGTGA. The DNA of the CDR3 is TGTGCCAGCAGCTTAGGCAGCGCTAGCACAGATACGCAGTATTTT. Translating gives CASSLGSASTDTQYF.

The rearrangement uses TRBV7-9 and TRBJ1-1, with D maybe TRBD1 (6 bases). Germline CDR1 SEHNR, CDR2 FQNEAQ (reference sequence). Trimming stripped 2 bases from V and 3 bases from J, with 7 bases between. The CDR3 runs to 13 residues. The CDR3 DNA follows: TGTGCCAGCAGCTTACAGGGGCACACTGAAGCTTTCTTT. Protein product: CASSLQGHTEAFF.

The CDR3 spells CASIRGGNGYTF. The CDR3 bases are TGTGCCAGCATAAGAGGGGGAAACGGCTACACCTTC. The chain has TRBV6-6 and TRBJ1-2; D might be TRBD1 (6 bases). This CDR3 has 12 amino acids. The germline V gene encodes CDR1 MNHNY and CDR2 SVGAGI (reference sequence). Trimming left V 7 bases short and J 8 bases short, with 14 bases between.

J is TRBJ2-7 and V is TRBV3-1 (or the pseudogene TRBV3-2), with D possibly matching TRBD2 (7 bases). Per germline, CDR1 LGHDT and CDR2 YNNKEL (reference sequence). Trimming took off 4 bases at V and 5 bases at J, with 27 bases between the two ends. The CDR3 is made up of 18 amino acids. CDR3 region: CASSPQRTGGPRSHEQYF. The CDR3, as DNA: TGTGCCAGCAGCCCTCAGAGGACGGGGGGCCCAAGGTCGCACGAGCAGTACTTC.

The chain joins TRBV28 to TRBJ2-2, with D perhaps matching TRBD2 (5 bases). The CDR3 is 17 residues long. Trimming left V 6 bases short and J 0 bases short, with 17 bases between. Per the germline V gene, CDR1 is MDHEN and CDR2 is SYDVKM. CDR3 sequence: CASRPSWTGSNTGELFF. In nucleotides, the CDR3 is TGTGCCAGCAGACCCTCTTGGACGGGGTCGAACACCGGGGAGCTGTTTTTT.

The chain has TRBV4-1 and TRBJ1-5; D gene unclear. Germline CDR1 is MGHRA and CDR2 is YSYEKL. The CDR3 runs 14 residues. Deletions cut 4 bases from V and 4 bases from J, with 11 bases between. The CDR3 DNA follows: TGCGCCAGCAGCCCAGCCGGGTTTAATCAGCCCCAGCATTTT. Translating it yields CASSPAGFNQPQHF.